The present entry profiles one TCR beta chain with its context. Authors' processing steps: Estimation of nucleated cell counts relied on the amplification of reference gene primers. Sequencing used immunoSEQ multiplex PCR; TCRdb keeps in-frame clones, though not all of them. V, J and clone size reflect that table, while D and trimming were determined from the DNA. The sample yields around 250,000 clones, over 70% seen once. The V gene lost 4 bases and the J gene lost 8 bases, with 22 bases spanning the gap. CDR1 and CDR2 from the germline V gene are SGHRS and YFSETQ. The CDR3 length is 16 residues. The source of the sample is a study of blood T cell repertoires in COVID-19. At the level of the study: There were acute and convalescent COVID-19 samples, and they came from the United States, Italy and Spain. PBMCs, B-cell-depleted T cells, or T cells were the source of the cDNA or gDNA that made up the material.

The V gene is TRBV5-1, the J gene TRBJ1-3; D is undetermined. The receptor's source is a human donor in a cohort sampled during active COVID-19. The specimen sequenced was peripheral blood. The CDR3 nucleotides are TGCGCCAGCAGCGATCGCCCGACGGAGACGGGGTACACCATATATTTT. This codes for CASSDRPTETGYTIYF.